The rows below give T cell receptor beta chains drawn from one sample of a study of regulatory T cells in long-lasting Graves disease. TCRdb re-called the multiplex PCR reads through MiXCR, storing one row per CDR3 protein. The sample includes 240,000 or so distinct CDR3 sequences, around 20% seen only once; the top ten take roughly 14%. This specimen consisted of peripheral blood mononuclear cells (PBMCs), obtained at new diagnosis, from a patient treated with antithyroid drugs. The source of these receptors is a female donor with Graves disease. Each CDR3 is given with its conserved first and last residue. A D gene is named only where the DNA matches it firmly. Size values are once, few and many counts, or a class for expanded clones, and some rows have none.

cdr3_nt cdr3_aa j_call d_call clone_size v_call
TGTGCCACCAGTGGGGGGGGGCAGGCAGATACGCAGTATTTT CATSGGGQADTQYF TRBJ2-3 NA many TRBV15
TGTGCCAGCAGCGGTGTAGCGGGAGTCACCGGGGAGCTGTTTTTT CASSGVAGVTGELFF TRBJ2-2 TRBD2 many TRBV9
TGTGCCAGCAGCTTAGCGCTACGGCGGGGCTCTGGAAACACCATATATTTT CASSLALRRGSGNTIYF TRBJ1-3 NA few TRBV7-2
TGTGCCAGCAACCTGGGACAGGGGCTGTATGGTGAGCAGTTCTTC CASNLGQGLYGEQFF TRBJ2-1 TRBD1 NA TRBV2
TGTGCCAGCAGTGACACAGGGGGCTACCAAGAGACCCAGTACTTC CASSDTGGYQETQYF TRBJ2-5 TRBD1 NA TRBV2
TGTGCCAGCACCCCGGGGAGGGCCGGAAACACCATATATTTT CASTPGRAGNTIYF TRBJ1-3 NA few TRBV3-1
TGTGCCAGCACCAGGGGTAGGAACACCGGGGAGCTGTTTTTT CASTRGRNTGELFF TRBJ2-2 NA many TRBV6-2/TRBV6-3
TGCAGCGCCTCACGACAGACTAATGAAAAACTGTTTTTT CSASRQTNEKLFF TRBJ1-4 NA many TRBV29-1
TGTGCCAGCAGCCACGAGGGGGCCGACACTGAAGCTTTCTTT CASSHEGADTEAFF TRBJ1-1 TRBD1 many TRBV3-1
TGTGCCAGCAGCCGGAAACCTGCAGGGCCGACCCGCACAGATACGCAGTATTTT CASSRKPAGPTRTDTQYF TRBJ2-3 NA NA TRBV6-1
TGTGCCAGCAGCTTAGGCGGAGCAGGGGCAGGATATGGCTACACCTTC CASSLGGAGAGYGYTF TRBJ1-2 NA many TRBV7-9
TGTGCCAGCAGGGACGGACTAGCGGGGGGGACCGGGGAGCTGTTTTTT CASRDGLAGGTGELFF TRBJ2-2 TRBD2 many TRBV11-2
TGCAGCGCCGGTGGGGAGCCCGAGCAGTACTTC CSAGGEPEQYF TRBJ2-7 NA many TRBV29-1
TGCAGTGCGACGGGACAGGGGAATTTCTACGAGCAGTACTTC CSATGQGNFYEQYF TRBJ2-7 TRBD1 NA TRBV20-1
TGTGCCAGCAGCGGACCAGGGGTTGGTGAGCAGTTCTTC CASSGPGVGEQFF TRBJ2-1 NA many TRBV12-3/TRBV12-4
TGTGCCACCCGGGACGGCCACTCCTACGAGCAGTACTTC CATRDGHSYEQYF TRBJ2-7 NA once TRBV6-1
TGTGCCAGCAGAACCTACAGGGACGAGCAGTACTTC CASRTYRDEQYF TRBJ2-7 NA NA TRBV6-2/TRBV6-3
TGTGCCAGCAGAGAAAGGGACAGTAAGAGTGGCTACACCTTC CASRERDSKSGYTF TRBJ1-2 TRBD1 many TRBV27
TGTGCCAGCAGAAAGACCGGGACGGACGGAAACACCATATATTTT CASRKTGTDGNTIYF TRBJ1-3 NA NA TRBV7-8
TGTGCCAGCAGCTTGGGGACTGCGGGGGGTTATCCAGATACGCAGTATTTT CASSLGTAGGYPDTQYF TRBJ2-3 TRBD2 once TRBV24-1
TGTGCCAGCAGCTCCAGACTAGCGGGCGAAACCTACAATGAGCAGTTCTTC CASSSRLAGETYNEQFF TRBJ2-1 TRBD2 many TRBV7-2
TGTGCCAGCAGCGGAGGGGTAGCGGGGAACAATGAGCAGTTCTTC CASSGGVAGNNEQFF TRBJ2-1 TRBD2 NA TRBV5-4
TGTGCCACCAGTGGGATCGGTTTGGGGGGACAAGGGGAAGCTTTCTTT CATSGIGLGGQGEAFF TRBJ1-1 NA few TRBV24-1
TGTGCCACCAGTGACGAAAGCGATGAACGACTTGATGAGCAGCTCTTC CATSDESDERLDEQLF TRBJ2-1 NA once TRBV24-1
TGTGCCAGCAGCCAAGATACCGGGGGCCTCAGGCAGTATTTT CASSQDTGGLRQYF TRBJ2-3 NA many TRBV3-1
TGTGCCAGCGAAGGGGGGCGCGGAGTTAACTATGGCTACACCTTC CASEGGRGVNYGYTF TRBJ1-2 NA NA TRBV19
TGCAGCGTGGGCGGGGCAGGGAGAGGAGAAAGACTGTTTTTT CSVGGAGRGERLFF TRBJ1-4 NA NA TRBV29-1
TGTGCCAGCAGCGCCGAGGTCACAGGGAGGGCTTTCTTT CASSAEVTGRAFF TRBJ1-1 NA many TRBV6-1
TGTGCCAGCAGCGAGGACAGTCCTAACAATGAGCAGTTCTTC CASSEDSPNNEQFF TRBJ2-1 NA NA TRBV11-2
TGTGCCAGCAGCTCCTTGACAGGGGGCGCGAACTATGGCTACACCTTC CASSSLTGGANYGYTF TRBJ1-2 TRBD1 few TRBV11-2
TGTGCCAGCAGAAACCTTCCCCCCCGGGGACATAACTATGGCTACACCTTC CASRNLPPRGHNYGYTF TRBJ1-2 NA many TRBV12-3/TRBV12-4
TGCGCCAGCAGGTCTGGAACTGGGACCAACGTCCTGACTTTC CASRSGTGTNVLTF TRBJ2-6 NA NA TRBV5-1
TGTGCCAGCAGCCAACCGGGACATCACACAGATACGCAGTATTTT CASSQPGHHTDTQYF TRBJ2-3 NA many TRBV25-1
TGCAGTGCTAGAGCCGGGCCGAACTCCTACGAGCAGTACTTC CSARAGPNSYEQYF TRBJ2-7 NA many TRBV20-1
TGTGCCTGCGGACTAGCGGGGGCCACCTACGAGCAGTACTTC CACGLAGATYEQYF TRBJ2-7 TRBD2 many TRBV30
TGCGCCAGCAGCATCGCCGGGACGGCGGTTAACTACGGCTACACCTTC CASSIAGTAVNYGYTF TRBJ1-2 NA NA TRBV5-1
TGTGCCAGCAGCTTGCCTCGACAGGGGACAAGCGATGAGCAGTTCTTC CASSLPRQGTSDEQFF TRBJ2-1 TRBD1 large TRBV5-1
TGCGCCAGCAGCCAAGATGCGACGGACACCTACGAGCAGTACTTC CASSQDATDTYEQYF TRBJ2-7 NA many TRBV4-3
TGTGCCAGCAGCTTAGGGGCGGTAGCGGGAGGGCCTTGGGGGGAGCAGTACTTC CASSLGAVAGGPWGEQYF TRBJ2-7 TRBD2 NA TRBV7-8
TGTGCCAGCAGCCATGGGACAGGGGTCAACTACGAGCAGTACTTC CASSHGTGVNYEQYF TRBJ2-7 TRBD1 NA TRBV14
TGTGCCAGCAGTTTCTCCGGGCTGGATGAGCAGTTCTTC CASSFSGLDEQFF TRBJ2-1 NA many TRBV27
TGTGCCAGTAGTATGAGGGCTTCGAGTTTTAACACTGAAGCTTTCTTT CASSMRASSFNTEAFF TRBJ1-1 NA NA TRBV19
TGCAGCGCTTCGGGACAGGGGGCACACACCATATATTTT CSASGQGAHTIYF TRBJ1-3 TRBD1 few TRBV29-1
TGTGCCAGCAGCTTACCAGGGTCTTCTGGAAACACCATATATTTT CASSLPGSSGNTIYF TRBJ1-3 NA many TRBV11-3
TGCAGTGCTAGAGTAGCCCGACATAGCAATCAGCCCCAGCATTTT CSARVARHSNQPQHF TRBJ1-5 NA many TRBV20-1
TGTGCCAGCTCACCGGAGGGCTATGGCTACACCTTC CASSPEGYGYTF TRBJ1-2 NA many TRBV18